A selection of T cell receptor beta chains follows, all from one sample in a study of brain metastases from non-small cell lung cancer. Here immunoSEQ multiplex PCR was the method, and the copy in TCRdb shows in-frame clones only, minus some. The sample has a few thousand clones, more than 75% seen once. Sequenced input: tumor-adjacent normal tissue. Receptor source: a donor aged 40 or over with non-small cell lung cancer. Both conserved end residues are part of each CDR3. Fields, in order: J gene, clone size, V gene, D gene, CDR3 DNA, CDR3 protein. The D gene is left open where the match is weak. For some rows the clone size is stated as once, few or many, or as a class when expanded; others skip it.

TRBJ1-2 | . | TRBV4-1 | . | TGCGCCAGCAGCCAAGATCTGGCAGTTGGCTACACCTTC | CASSQDLAVGYTF
TRBJ1-2 | . | TRBV7-2 | TRBD1 | TGTGCCAGCAGCTTGGGACAGGGGGCTTGGGGCTACACCTTC | CASSLGQGAWGYTF
TRBJ2-1 | . | TRBV6-6 | TRBD2 | TGTGCCAGCAGTCACGGGACTAGCGGCAATGAGCAGTTCTTC | CASSHGTSGNEQFF
TRBJ2-2 | . | TRBV21-1 | . | TGTGCCAGCAGCACCCTTGGACAGGGGGACACCGGGGAGCTGTTTTTT | CASSTLGQGDTGELFF
TRBJ2-3 | . | TRBV29-1 | TRBD1 | TGCAGCGTTGAACTTCGGACAGGGACTAGCACAGATACGCAGTATTTT | CSVELRTGTSTDTQYF
TRBJ2-1 | . | TRBV9 | . | TGTGCCAGCAGCGTAGGGGCAGGGCGCGAGGATGAGCAGTTCTTC | CASSVGAGREDEQFF
TRBJ1-2 | . | TRBV5-1 | . | TGCGCCAGTCTGGGGTTCGGCGGCTACACCTTC | CASLGFGGYTF
TRBJ1-5 | . | TRBV18 | TRBD1 | TGTGCCAGCTCACCACCTGGACAGGAGAATCAGCCCCAGCATTTT | CASSPPGQENQPQHF
TRBJ2-5 | . | TRBV6-4 | . | TGTGCCAGCAGTGAAGGGAACAGATACGGAGAGACCCAGTACTTC | CASSEGNRYGETQYF
TRBJ1-3 | . | TRBV12-3/TRBV12-4 | TRBD1 | TGTGCCAGTGGACAGGGAGCTGGAAACACCATATATTTT | CASGQGAGNTIYF
TRBJ2-2 | . | TRBV5-1 | . | TGCGCCAGCAGCCCGGGAGAGGACGGGGAGCTGTTTTTT | CASSPGEDGELFF
TRBJ2-1 | few | TRBV12-3/TRBV12-4 | . | TGTGCCAGCGGCCGCCTCTCCAATGAGCAGTTCTTC | CASGRLSNEQFF
TRBJ1-1 | . | TRBV5-1 | TRBD1 | TGCGCCAGCAGCTTGGGGGGTAGTGGGACAGCCGAAGCTTTCTTT | CASSLGGSGTAEAFF
TRBJ1-5 | . | TRBV7-9 | . | TGTGCCAGCGCAGGGTTCAGCAATCAGCCCCAGCATTTT | CASAGFSNQPQHF
TRBJ1-1 | few | TRBV19 | . | TGTGCCAGTATAGGGAAAGGGGAATCTGAAGCTTTCTTT | CASIGKGESEAFF
TRBJ2-1 | once | TRBV24-1 | TRBD1 | TGTGCCACCAGTGATTTGGTTACAGGGGGCTACAATGAGCAGTTCTTC | CATSDLVTGGYNEQFF
TRBJ1-1 | . | TRBV6-5 | . | TGTGCCAGCAGCCGGCTTCATGAAGCTTTCTTT | CASSRLHEAFF
TRBJ2-7 | . | TRBV28 | . | TGTGCCAGCAGTCTGATCTCCTACGAGCAGTACTTC | CASSLISYEQYF
TRBJ1-2 | . | TRBV5-6 | . | TGTGCCAGCAGCCCTACCCCGGGCCAGAGGGCTGGCTACACCTTC | CASSPTPGQRAGYTF
TRBJ2-7 | . | TRBV2 | . | TGTGCCAGCAGCCAGAGGGGGGGTTACGAGCAGTACTTC | CASSQRGGYEQYF
TRBJ2-5 | once | TRBV28 | . | TGTGCTAGCAGTTTTAGACAGTTCCAAGAGACCCAGTACTTC | CASSFRQFQETQYF
TRBJ2-7 | . | TRBV4-1 | . | TGCGCCAGCAGCCCGGGGAATAGGAACAGGGACTACGAGCAGTACTTC | CASSPGNRNRDYEQYF
TRBJ1-4 | . | TRBV4-1 | . | TGCGCCAGCACCCAAGGAGGGAATAATGAAAAACTGTTTTTT | CASTQGGNNEKLFF
TRBJ2-3 | . | TRBV19 | . | TGTGCCAGTAGTATTTACGAGGACTCTCTCACCACAGATACGCAGTATTTT | CASSIYEDSLTTDTQYF